This TCR beta chain stems from a study of blood T cell repertoires in COVID-19. Produced via immunoSEQ multiplex PCR; TCRdb's table is partial and in-frame only. The table lists around 100,000 clones, less than 90% of them singletons. Germline V gene lookup returns CDR1 LNHNV and CDR2 YYDKDF (reference sequence). V gave up 0 bases and J gave up 2 bases, with 17 bases separating them. This CDR3 spans 17 amino acids. Material: peripheral blood. The TCR was taken from a man in his thirties or forties in a cohort sampled during active COVID-19. V usage is TRBV15 and J usage is TRBJ2-7; maybe TRBD2 (5 bases). The CDR3 DNA is TGTGCCACCAGCAGAGATCCCGGGATCTCGGCGGCCTACGAGCAGTACTTC. Translation gives CATSRDPGISAAYEQYF.